Included here is one TCR beta chain sequence, with context. Its antigen remains unknown. The junction had 5 bases not matched to a gene; V was cut back by 3 bases and J by 2 bases. The CDR3 sequence is 15 residues long. Germline V gene data show CDR1 as GTSNPN and CDR2 as SVGIG (reference sequence). This record belongs to a study of shared clonotypes between healthy human individuals. Study-wide findings and caveats: Clonotype sharing among donors was thought likely to change with sequencing depth.

At a deep level, the assay was run. For unsorted PBMC, 300 ng DNA per replicate equaled tens of thousands of T cell genomes. Here immunoSEQ multiplex PCR was the method, and the copy in TCRdb shows in-frame clones only, minus some. The sample yields hundreds of thousands of clones, roughly 79% seen once. Healthy adults negative for HIV, lacking recent acute infections or vaccinations, served as donors. The source material was PBMCs. The receptor's source is a woman between 40 and 55 years old in good health. Some clones in this sample may be carry-over from other donors' samples. This chain connects TRBV30 to TRBJ2-1, with TRBD1 identical over 9 bases. CDR3: CAWSLRDRAYNEQFF. For the CDR3, the DNA is TGTGCCTGGAGCCTCCGGGACAGGGCCTACAATGAGCAGTTCTTC.